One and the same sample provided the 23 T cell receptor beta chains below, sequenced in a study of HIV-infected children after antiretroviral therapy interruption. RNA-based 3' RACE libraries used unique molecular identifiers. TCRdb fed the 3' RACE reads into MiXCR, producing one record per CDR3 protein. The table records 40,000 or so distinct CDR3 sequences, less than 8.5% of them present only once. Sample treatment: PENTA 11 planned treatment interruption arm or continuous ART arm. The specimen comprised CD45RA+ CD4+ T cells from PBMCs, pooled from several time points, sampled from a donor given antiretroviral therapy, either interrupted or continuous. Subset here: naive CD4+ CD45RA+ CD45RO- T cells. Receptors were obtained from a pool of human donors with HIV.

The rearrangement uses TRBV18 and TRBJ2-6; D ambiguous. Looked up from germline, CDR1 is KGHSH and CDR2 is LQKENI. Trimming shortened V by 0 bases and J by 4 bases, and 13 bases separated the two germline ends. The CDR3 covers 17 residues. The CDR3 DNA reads TGTGCCAGCTCACCACCGTTCGGGCAGGCCGGGGCCAACGTCCTGACTTTC. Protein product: CASSPPFGQAGANVLTF.

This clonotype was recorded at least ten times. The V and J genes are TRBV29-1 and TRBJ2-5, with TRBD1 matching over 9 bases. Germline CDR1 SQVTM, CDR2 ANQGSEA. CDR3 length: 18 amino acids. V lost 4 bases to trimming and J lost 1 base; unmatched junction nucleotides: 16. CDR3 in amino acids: CSVVFWKWGQGLQETQYF. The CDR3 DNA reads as TGCAGCGTTGTTTTCTGGAAATGGGGACAGGGCCTCCAAGAGACCCAGTACTTC.

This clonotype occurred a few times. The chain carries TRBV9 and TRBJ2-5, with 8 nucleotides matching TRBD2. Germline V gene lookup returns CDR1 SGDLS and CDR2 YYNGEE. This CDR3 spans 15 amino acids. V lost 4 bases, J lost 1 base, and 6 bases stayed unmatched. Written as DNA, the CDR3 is TGTGCCAGCAGCCCGGGGGGGGCCCCCCAAGAGACCCAGTACTTC. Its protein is CASSPGGAPQETQYF.

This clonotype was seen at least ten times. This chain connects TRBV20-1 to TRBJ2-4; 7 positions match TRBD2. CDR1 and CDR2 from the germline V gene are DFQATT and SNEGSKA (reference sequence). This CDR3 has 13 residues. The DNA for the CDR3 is TGCAGCTCGGGAGGTGGGGGCAAAAACATTCAGTACTTC. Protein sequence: CSSGGGGKNIQYF.

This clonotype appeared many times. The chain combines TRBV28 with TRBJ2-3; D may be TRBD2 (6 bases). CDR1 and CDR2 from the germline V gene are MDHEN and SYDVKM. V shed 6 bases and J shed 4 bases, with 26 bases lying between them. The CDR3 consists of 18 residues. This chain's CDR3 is CASRKTGLRDGIADTQYF. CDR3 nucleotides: TGTGCCAGCAGGAAAACGGGACTCCGGGATGGAATCGCAGATACGCAGTATTTT.

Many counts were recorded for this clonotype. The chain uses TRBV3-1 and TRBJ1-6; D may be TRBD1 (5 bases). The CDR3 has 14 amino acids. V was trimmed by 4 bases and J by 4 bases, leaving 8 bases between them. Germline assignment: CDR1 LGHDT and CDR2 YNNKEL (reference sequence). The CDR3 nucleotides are TGTGCCAGCAGCCGGGACCCATATAATTCACCCCTCCACTTT. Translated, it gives CASSRDPYNSPLHF.

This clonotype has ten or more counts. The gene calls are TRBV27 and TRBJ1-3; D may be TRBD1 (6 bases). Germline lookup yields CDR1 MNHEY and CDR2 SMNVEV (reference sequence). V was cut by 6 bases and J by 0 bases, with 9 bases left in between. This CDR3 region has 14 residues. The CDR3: CASSGQSSGNTIYF. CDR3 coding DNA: TGTGCCAGCAGCGGACAGAGCTCTGGAAACACCATATATTTT.

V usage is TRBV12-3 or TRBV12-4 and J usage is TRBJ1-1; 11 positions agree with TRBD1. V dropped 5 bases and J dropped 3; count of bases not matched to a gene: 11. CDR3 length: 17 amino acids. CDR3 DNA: TGTGCCAGCAGTCAACCGGGACAGGGGGTTACCGACACTGAAGCTTTCTTT. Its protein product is CASSQPGQGVTDTEAFF.

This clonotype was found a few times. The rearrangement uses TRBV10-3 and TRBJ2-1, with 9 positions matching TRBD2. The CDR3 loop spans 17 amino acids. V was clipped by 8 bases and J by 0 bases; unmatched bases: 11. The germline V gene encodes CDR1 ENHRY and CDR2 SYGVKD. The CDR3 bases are TGTGCCATCCGCCGGGGAGCGGGAGGAAGCTCCTACAATGAGCAGTTCTTC. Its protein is CAIRRGAGGSSYNEQFF.

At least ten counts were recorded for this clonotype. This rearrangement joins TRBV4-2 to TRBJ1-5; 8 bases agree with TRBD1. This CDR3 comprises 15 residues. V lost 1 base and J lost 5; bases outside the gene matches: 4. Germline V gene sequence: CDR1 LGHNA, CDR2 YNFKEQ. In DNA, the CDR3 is TGTGCCAGCAGCCAAGGGACAGGGTCTGATCAGCCCCAGCATTTT. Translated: CASSQGTGSDQPQHF.

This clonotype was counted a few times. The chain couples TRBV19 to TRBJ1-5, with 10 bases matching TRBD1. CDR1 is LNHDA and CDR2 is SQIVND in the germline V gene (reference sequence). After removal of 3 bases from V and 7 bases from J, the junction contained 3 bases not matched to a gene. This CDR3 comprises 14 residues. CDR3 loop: CASSIRDRGQPQHF. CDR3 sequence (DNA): TGTGCCAGTAGTATCAGGGACAGGGGACAGCCCCAGCATTTT. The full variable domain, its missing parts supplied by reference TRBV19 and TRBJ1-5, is DGGITQSPKYLFRKEGQNVTLSCEQNLNHDAMYWYRQDPGQGLRLIYYSQIVNDFQKGDIAEGYSVSREKKESFPLTVTSAQKNPTAFYLCASSIRDRGQPQHFGDGTRLSIL.

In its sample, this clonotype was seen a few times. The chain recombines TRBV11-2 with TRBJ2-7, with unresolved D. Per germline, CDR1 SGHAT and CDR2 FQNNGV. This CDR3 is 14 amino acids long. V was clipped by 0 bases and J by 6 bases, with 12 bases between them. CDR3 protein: CASSLDGWVGEQYF. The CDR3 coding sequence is TGTGCCAGCAGCTTAGATGGGTGGGTTGGCGAGCAGTACTTC.

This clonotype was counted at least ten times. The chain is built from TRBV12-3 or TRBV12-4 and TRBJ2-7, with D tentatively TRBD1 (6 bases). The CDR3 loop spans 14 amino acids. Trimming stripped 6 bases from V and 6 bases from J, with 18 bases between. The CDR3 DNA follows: TGTGCCAGCAGCCCTTGGACAGATAAGGGCGAGCAGTACTTC. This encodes CASSPWTDKGEQYF.

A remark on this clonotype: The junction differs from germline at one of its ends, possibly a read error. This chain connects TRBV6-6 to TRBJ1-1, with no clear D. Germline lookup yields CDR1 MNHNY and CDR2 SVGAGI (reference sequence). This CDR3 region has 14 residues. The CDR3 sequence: CASSFFQTPVRVLF. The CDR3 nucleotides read TGTGCCAGCAGTTTCTTCCAGACTCCCGTCCGAGTTCTCTTT.

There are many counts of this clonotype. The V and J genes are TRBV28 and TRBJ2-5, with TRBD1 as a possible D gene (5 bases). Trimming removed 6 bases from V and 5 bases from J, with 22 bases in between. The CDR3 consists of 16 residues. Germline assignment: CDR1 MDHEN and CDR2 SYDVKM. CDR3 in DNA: TGTGCCAGCAGCTATTTAGCCCCTGTCAGGGCCGAGACCCAGTACTTC. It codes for CASSYLAPVRAETQYF.

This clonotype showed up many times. Here the CDR3 reads CASRPAVPGNTIYF. DNA of the CDR3: TGTGCCAGCAGACCTGCGGTTCCTGGAAACACCATATATTTT. This sequence joins TRBV28 and TRBJ1-3; D is unresolved. Per germline, CDR1 MDHEN and CDR2 SYDVKM. Trimming took 6 bases from V and 2 from J, leaving 11 bases between them. The CDR3 length is 14 residues.

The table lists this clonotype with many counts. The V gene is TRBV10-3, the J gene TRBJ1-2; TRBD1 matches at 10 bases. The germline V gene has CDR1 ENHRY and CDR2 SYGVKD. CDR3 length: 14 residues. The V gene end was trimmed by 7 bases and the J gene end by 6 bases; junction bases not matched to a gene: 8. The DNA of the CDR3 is TGTGCCATCACCACGGGACAGGGGAAGGATGGCTACACCTTC. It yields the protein CAITTGQGKDGYTF.

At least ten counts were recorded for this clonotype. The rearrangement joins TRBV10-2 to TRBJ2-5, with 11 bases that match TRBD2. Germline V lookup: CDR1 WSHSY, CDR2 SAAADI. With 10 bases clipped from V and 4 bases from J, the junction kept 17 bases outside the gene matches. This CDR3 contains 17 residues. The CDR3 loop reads CATKTRGLAGNSETQYF. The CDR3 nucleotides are TGCGCCACGAAAACCCGCGGACTAGCGGGTAATTCAGAGACCCAGTACTTC.

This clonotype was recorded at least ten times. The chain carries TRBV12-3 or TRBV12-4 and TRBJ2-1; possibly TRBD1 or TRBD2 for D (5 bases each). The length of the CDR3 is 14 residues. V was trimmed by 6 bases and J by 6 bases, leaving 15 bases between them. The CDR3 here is CASSRPAGGNEQFF. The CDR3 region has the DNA TGTGCCAGCAGCAGGCCGGCTGGGGGCAATGAGCAGTTCTTC.

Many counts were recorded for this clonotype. CDR3 sequence reads: CAISARTGMGNTEAFF. In DNA form, the CDR3 reads TGTGCCATCAGTGCTAGGACAGGGATGGGGAACACTGAAGCTTTCTTT. The rearrangement links TRBV10-3 to TRBJ1-1, with 8 bases matching TRBD1. This CDR3 has 16 residues. The J segment lost 1 base and the V segment lost 4 bases, leaving 8 bases of the junction unmatched. CDR1 is ENHRY, CDR2 SYGVKD, per germline.

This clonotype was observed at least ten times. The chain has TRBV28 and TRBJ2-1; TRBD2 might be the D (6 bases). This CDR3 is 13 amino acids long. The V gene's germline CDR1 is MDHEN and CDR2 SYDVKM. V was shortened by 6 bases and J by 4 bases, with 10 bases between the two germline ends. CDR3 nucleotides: TGTGCCAGCAGCTCCGGGGGATACAATGAGCAGTTCTTC. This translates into CASSSGGYNEQFF.

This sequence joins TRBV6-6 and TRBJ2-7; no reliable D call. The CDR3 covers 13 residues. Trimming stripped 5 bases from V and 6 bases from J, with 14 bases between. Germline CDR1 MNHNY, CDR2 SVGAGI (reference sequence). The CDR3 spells CASSPNFGVEQYF. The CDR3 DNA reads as TGTGCCAGCAGTCCCAATTTTGGGGTCGAGCAGTACTTC.

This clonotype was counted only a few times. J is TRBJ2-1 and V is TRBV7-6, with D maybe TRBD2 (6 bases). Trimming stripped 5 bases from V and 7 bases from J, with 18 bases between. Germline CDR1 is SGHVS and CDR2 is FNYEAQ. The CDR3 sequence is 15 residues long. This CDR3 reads CASSGLGGRGNEQFF. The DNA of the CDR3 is TGTGCCAGCAGCGGTTTGGGGGGTCGGGGGAATGAGCAGTTCTTC.